What follows is one T cell receptor (beta chain) and its context. The CDR3 has 15 residues. With 2 bases clipped from V and 3 bases from J, the junction kept 7 bases outside the gene matches. From germline, CDR1 is GTSNPN and CDR2 SVGIG (reference sequence). Libraries were prepared by immunoSEQ multiplex PCR; TCRdb keeps only in-frame clonotypes and omits some of them. The sample shows about 86,000 clones, approximately 80% of them seen only once. This entry is derived from a study of T cell responses to AZD1222 COVID-19 vaccine. The wider study: Pooled together were second doses at about 4 or about 12 weeks.

The TCR was taken from an adult in good health. The sample was peripheral blood, taken on day 0 of AZD1222 vaccination. This chain connects TRBV30 to TRBJ2-7; 10 bases line up with TRBD1. CDR3 residues: CAWSIGTGDFYEQYF. The DNA of the CDR3 is TGTGCCTGGAGTATCGGGACAGGGGACTTCTACGAGCAGTACTTC.